A selection of T cell receptor beta chains follows, all from one sample in a study of blood T cell repertoires in COVID-19. Method: immunoSEQ multiplex PCR; TCRdb's copy keeps in-frame clones and lacks some. The table shows about 200,000 clones, with 70% to 90% occurring only once. Input material: peripheral blood. The receptors originated from a woman aged 45 to 65 with COVID-19, enrolled during active disease. The CDR3 runs from the conserved cysteine through the conserved F or W. D genes are given only for firm matches. Not every row has a clone size; where given, it reads once, few, many or a size class.

v_gene,j_gene,d_gene,abundance,CDR3aa,CDR3nt
TRBV28,TRBJ1-1,TRBD1,-,CASILGQGVWYTEAFF,TGTGCCAGCATCCTGGGACAGGGGGTTTGGTACACTGAAGCTTTCTTT
TRBV29-1,TRBJ1-1,TRBD1,-,CSCTPGQGISTEAFF,TGCAGCTGTACTCCGGGACAGGGGATATCTACTGAAGCTTTCTTT
TRBV29-1,TRBJ2-5,TRBD2,-,CSVELAGAPSEETQYF,TGCAGCGTTGAACTAGCGGGGGCCCCCTCCGAAGAGACCCAGTACTTC
TRBV30,TRBJ1-4,-,few,CAWTPQGFATNEKLFF,TGTGCCTGGACCCCTCAGGGATTTGCAACTAATGAAAAACTGTTTTTT
TRBV19,TRBJ2-3,-,once,CASSKVRGATDTQYF,TGTGCCAGTAGTAAAGTACGCGGGGCAACAGATACGCAGTATTTT
TRBV7-2,TRBJ1-6,-,-,CASSLVGGERSPLHF,TGTGCCAGCAGCTTAGTAGGGGGGGAGCGGTCACCCCTCCACTTT
TRBV6-4,TRBJ2-3,-,-,CASTPGTSGPDTQYF,TGTGCCAGCACTCCCGGGACATCGGGCCCAGATACGCAGTATTTT
TRBV5-4,TRBJ1-3,TRBD1,-,CASSAGQGSPGNTIYF,TGTGCCAGCAGCGCGGGACAGGGGAGCCCTGGAAACACCATATATTTT
TRBV9,TRBJ2-3,-,few,CASSPGTASRGDTQYF,TGTGCCAGCAGCCCAGGGACAGCTTCGCGGGGAGATACGCAGTATTTT
TRBV29-1,TRBJ2-5,TRBD1,-,CSVDGTAQETQYF,TGCAGCGTTGATGGGACAGCTCAAGAGACCCAGTACTTC
TRBV27,TRBJ2-5,-,-,CASTPIWAPQETQYF,TGTGCCAGCACTCCAATTTGGGCACCCCAAGAGACCCAGTACTTC
TRBV28,TRBJ2-7,-,-,CASIAVGRSSYEQYF,TGTGCCAGCATTGCAGTGGGCAGATCCTCCTACGAGCAGTACTTC
TRBV9,TRBJ1-5,TRBD1,-,CASSVTSLTGDPVQPQHF,TGTGCCAGCAGCGTCACCTCTTTAACAGGGGATCCGGTTCAGCCCCAGCATTTT
TRBV7-9,TRBJ1-5,TRBD1,many,CASSRGQGPGPQHF,TGTGCCAGCAGCCGGGGACAGGGCCCAGGGCCCCAGCATTTT
TRBV6-2/TRBV6-3,TRBJ2-5,-,few,CASSYSATGSGGTQYF,TGTGCCAGCAGTTACTCCGCAACAGGGTCTGGTGGGACCCAGTACTTC
TRBV14,TRBJ2-1,-,-,CASSQAQTVYNEQFF,TGTGCCAGCAGCCAAGCCCAGACAGTATACAATGAGCAGTTCTTC
TRBV5-1,TRBJ1-1,-,-,CASSLPDRSREAFF,TGCGCCAGCAGCCTACCAGACAGGAGTAGAGAAGCTTTCTTT
TRBV2,TRBJ1-1,TRBD1,-,CASNLDRGGEAFF,TGTGCCAGCAACCTGGACAGGGGAGGAGAAGCTTTCTTT
TRBV6-5,TRBJ1-2,-,-,CASSDSRYGYTF,TGTGCCAGCAGCGACAGCCGCTATGGCTACACCTTC
TRBV7-9,TRBJ1-6,-,few,CASSPSGNSNSPLHF,TGTGCCAGCAGCCCCTCGGGGAATTCTAATTCACCCCTCCACTTT
TRBV4-1,TRBJ1-1,TRBD1,-,CASSQGSRGPTEAFF,TGCGCCAGCAGCCAGGGGTCCAGGGGGCCCACTGAAGCTTTCTTT
TRBV11-2,TRBJ2-7,-,-,CASSSPVPSGEQYF,TGTGCCAGCAGCTCCCCAGTGCCGTCGGGCGAGCAGTACTTC
TRBV6-5,TRBJ2-3,-,-,CASSPTRTSTDTQYF,TGTGCCAGCAGTCCGACTCGGACTAGCACAGATACGCAGTATTTT
TRBV18,TRBJ1-1,-,few,CASSPRLMNTEAFF,TGTGCCAGCTCACCACGGCTTATGAACACTGAAGCTTTCTTT
TRBV19,TRBJ2-3,-,-,CATSSADTQYF,TGTGCCACGTCAAGCGCAGATACGCAGTATTTT
TRBV2,TRBJ2-1,-,once,CASSLDRNNEQFF,TGTGCCAGCAGCCTCGACAGAAACAATGAGCAGTTCTTC
TRBV30,TRBJ1-2,TRBD1,few,CAWSATGHGYTF,TGTGCCTGGAGTGCGACAGGGCATGGCTACACCTTC
TRBV5-1,TRBJ2-7,-,-,CASARDSYEQYF,TGCGCCAGCGCCAGGGACTCCTACGAGCAGTACTTC
TRBV7-2,TRBJ2-3,-,-,CASSLAITSTDTQYF,TGTGCCAGCAGCTTGGCCATAACCTCCACAGATACGCAGTATTTT
TRBV19,TRBJ2-7,-,-,CASSISSTASYEQYF,TGTGCCAGTAGTATATCCTCGACAGCCTCCTACGAGCAGTACTTC
TRBV28,TRBJ1-2,TRBD1,-,CASSLPGGGYTF,TGTGCCAGCAGTCTTCCAGGGGGAGGCTACACCTTC
TRBV13,TRBJ2-2,-,-,CASSPISGLSTGELFF,TGTGCCAGCAGCCCCATCAGCGGGCTAAGTACCGGGGAGCTGTTTTTT
TRBV2,TRBJ2-1,TRBD1,-,CASSESGQVKGEQFF,TGTGCCAGCAGTGAATCGGGACAGGTAAAGGGTGAGCAGTTCTTC
TRBV2,TRBJ1-6,TRBD1,-,CASSPGTGLYNSPLHF,TGTGCCAGCAGTCCCGGGACAGGGCTCTATAATTCACCCCTCCACTTT
TRBV3-1/TRBV3-2,TRBJ1-5,-,few,CASSQDRGQPQHF,TGTGCCAGCAGCCAAGACAGGGGTCAGCCCCAGCATTTT
TRBV4-1,TRBJ1-6,-,-,CASSAVGRKGTPLHF,TGCGCCAGCAGCGCAGTGGGGCGAAAGGGGACACCCCTCCACTTT
TRBV15,TRBJ2-7,-,-,CATGEGGEQYF,TGTGCCACCGGCGAGGGTGGGGAGCAGTACTTC
TRBV24-1,TRBJ1-1,TRBD1,once,CATSDGTGRGNPEAFF,TGTGCCACCAGTGATGGGACAGGGCGCGGGAACCCTGAAGCTTTCTTT
TRBV6-2/TRBV6-3,TRBJ1-2,-,-,CASSYEEDGYTF,TGTGCCAGCAGTTACGAGGAGGATGGCTACACCTTC
TRBV7-2,TRBJ1-1,-,-,CASSFTRNTEAFF,TGTGCCAGCAGTTTCACGAGGAACACTGAAGCTTTCTTT
TRBV4-3,TRBJ2-4,TRBD1,-,CASSHETGIENIQYF,TGCGCCAGCAGCCACGAGACAGGGATCGAAAACATTCAGTACTTC
TRBV6-1,TRBJ2-1,-,-,CASSEIGGSSSYNEQFF,TGTGCCAGCAGTGAAATCGGCGGATCTTCCTCCTACAATGAGCAGTTCTTC
TRBV18,TRBJ1-4,-,-,CASSPRGANEKLFF,TGTGCCAGCTCACCCCGGGGGGCGAATGAAAAACTGTTTTTT
TRBV5-4,TRBJ2-2,TRBD2,once,CASSLAGGGTGELFF,TGTGCCAGCAGCTTGGCAGGCGGGGGCACCGGGGAGCTGTTTTTT
TRBV4-1,TRBJ2-5,TRBD1,-,CASRMTGEETQYF,TGCGCCAGCAGAATGACAGGGGAAGAGACCCAGTACTTC
TRBV2,TRBJ2-7,-,-,CASSDLFGRGTYEQYF,TGTGCCAGCAGTGATTTGTTTGGGAGAGGGACCTACGAGCAGTACTTC
TRBV10-3,TRBJ2-5,TRBD1,once,CAIREGQGQETQYF,TGTGCCATCAGGGAAGGACAGGGACAAGAGACCCAGTACTTC
TRBV2,TRBJ2-4,-,-,CASSDSRRNIQYF,TGTGCCAGCAGTGACAGTCGGAGAAACATTCAGTACTTC
TRBV7-9,TRBJ1-1,TRBD1,-,CASSPTTGGNTEAFF,TGTGCCAGCAGCCCGACTACAGGGGGAAACACTGAAGCTTTCTTT
TRBV19,TRBJ1-4,TRBD1,-,CASSDRGRNEKLFF,TGTGCCAGTAGTGACAGGGGGCGGAATGAAAAACTGTTTTTT
TRBV6-6,TRBJ1-2,-,-,CASNPDSGGNYGYTF,TGTGCCAGCAACCCGGATTCGGGCGGGAACTATGGCTACACCTTC
TRBV12-2,TRBJ2-3,-,-,CASRLRTSGASTDTQYF,TGTGCAAGTCGCTTACGAACTAGCGGGGCTAGCACAGATACGCAGTATTTT
TRBV6-6,TRBJ1-1,TRBD1,-,CASSTGQGSQRSEAFF,TGTGCCAGCAGTACGGGACAGGGGAGTCAGAGGTCTGAAGCTTTCTTT
TRBV5-6,TRBJ2-1,TRBD1,-,CASSFYRGNEQFF,TGTGCCAGCAGCTTTTACAGGGGAAATGAGCAGTTCTTC
TRBV5-4,TRBJ1-2,TRBD1,-,CASSPHRTGGRGYGYTF,TGTGCCAGCAGCCCACACCGGACAGGGGGCCGTGGCTATGGCTACACCTTC
TRBV9,TRBJ2-1,-,-,CASSGGRVNEQFF,TGTGCCAGCAGCGGAGGCAGGGTTAATGAGCAGTTCTTC
TRBV2,TRBJ2-3,TRBD2,-,CANRRLAGAPSTDTQYF,TGTGCCAACCGGAGACTAGCGGGGGCTCCTAGCACAGATACGCAGTATTTT
TRBV6-4,TRBJ2-1,TRBD2,few,CASTQGTSGGPSSYNEQFF,TGTGCCAGCACCCAAGGGACTAGCGGGGGGCCGAGCTCCTACAATGAGCAGTTCTTC